This T cell receptor (beta chain) was obtained from a study of blood T cell repertoires in COVID-19. This table comes from immunoSEQ multiplex PCR, and its TCRdb copy is limited to in-frame clones, with some not included. This sample has roughly 260,000 clones, with around 90% found just once. Allocation to cohorts depended on clinical history reported by the participants. V lost 4 bases, J lost 0 bases, and 4 bases stayed unmatched. The V gene's germline CDR1 is MDHEN and CDR2 SYDVKM. CDR3 length equals 15 residues. The chain couples TRBV28 to TRBJ1-2; 8 bases are shared with TRBD1. The sequence came from a woman younger than 30 who had recovered from COVID-19. The sample taken for sequencing was PBMCs or T cells enriched from blood (not recorded which). CDR3 residues: CASSSGTGANYGYTF. The CDR3, as DNA: TGTGCCAGCAGTTCCGGGACAGGAGCTAACTATGGCTACACCTTC.